The clone carrying this T cell receptor beta chain was seen a handful of times. The antigen is not known. The germline V and J ends were trimmed by 5 bases and 5 bases, with 6 bases remaining between them. The CDR3 runs 11 residues. CDR1 MDHEN and CDR2 SYDVKM come from the germline V gene. This sample stems from a study of graft-versus-host responses after intestinal transplantation. Study details: Transplant recipients had multivisceral, liver-intestinal, or isolated intestinal grafts. General study results and limits: Allografts of patients with graft-donor T cell macrochimerism showed high graft-versus-host to host-versus-graft clone ratios.

Sequencing used immunoSEQ multiplex PCR; TCRdb keeps in-frame clones, though not all of them. Among some 96,000 clones listed, over 75% were seen once. This sequence was found in a human donor who was the organ donor for an intestinal transplant. The chain uses TRBV28 and TRBJ1-2; no clear D. The sequences come from unstimulated CD4+ T cells sorted from spleen or lymph node cells, collected before transplant. This chain's CDR3 is CASSVRYGYTF. DNA for the CDR3: TGTGCCAGCAGTGTGCGGTATGGCTACACCTTC.